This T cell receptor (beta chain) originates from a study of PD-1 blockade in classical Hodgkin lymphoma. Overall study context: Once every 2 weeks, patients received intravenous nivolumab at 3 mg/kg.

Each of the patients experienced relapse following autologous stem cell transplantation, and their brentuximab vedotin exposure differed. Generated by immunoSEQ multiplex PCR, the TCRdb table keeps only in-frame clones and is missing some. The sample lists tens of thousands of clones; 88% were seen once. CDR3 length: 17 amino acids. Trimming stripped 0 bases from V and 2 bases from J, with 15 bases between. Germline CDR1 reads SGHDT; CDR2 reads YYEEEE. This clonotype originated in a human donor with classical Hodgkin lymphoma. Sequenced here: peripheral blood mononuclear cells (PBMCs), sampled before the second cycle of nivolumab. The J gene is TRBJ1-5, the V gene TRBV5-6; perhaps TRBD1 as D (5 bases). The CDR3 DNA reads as TGTGCCAGCAGCTTGGGAAAGAGGGGAGTTGGCAATCAGCCCCAGCATTTT. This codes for CASSLGKRGVGNQPQHF.